A single sample gave rise to the 10 T cell receptor beta chains below, sequenced in a study of cytomegalovirus exposure and HLA in healthy donors. PCR involved 60 Vbeta and 13 Jbeta primers. Using immunoSEQ multiplex PCR, the repertoire was profiled, and TCRdb retains in-frame clones only, with some absent. The sample has 150,000 to 160,000 clones, around 82% seen once. What was sequenced was PBMCs. These receptor sequences come from a woman between 45 and 60 years old in good health and CMV-seropositive.

The chain joins TRBV5-1 to TRBJ2-7; 8 nucleotides line up with TRBD1. This CDR3 has 16 amino acids. Germline V gene sequence: CDR1 SGHRS, CDR2 YFSETQ. J gave up 1 base and V 0 bases, and 6 bases lay outside the gene matches. The CDR3 loop reads CASSLGRGQGSYEQYF. For the CDR3, the DNA is TGCGCCAGCAGCTTGGGAAGAGGACAGGGTTCCTACGAGCAGTACTTC.

The gene calls are TRBV29-1 and TRBJ1-2, with D possibly being TRBD1 (5 bases). The CDR3 totals 16 residues. From germline, CDR1 is SQVTM and CDR2 ANQGSEA. Trimming stripped 0 bases from V and 0 bases from J, with 14 bases between. The DNA of the CDR3 is TGCAGCGTTGAAGATAGGAGACAGTACCCTAACTATGGCTACACCTTC. Protein sequence: CSVEDRRQYPNYGYTF.

The J gene is TRBJ2-1, the V gene TRBV7-8; 7 nucleotides agree with TRBD2. Trimming at V came to 5 bases and at J to 7 bases, leaving 8 bases not matched to a gene. The length of the CDR3 is 14 residues. The germline V gene has CDR1 SGHVS and CDR2 FQNEAQ. CDR3 protein: CASSTRLARNEQFF. The CDR3 nucleotides are TGTGCCAGCAGCACCCGACTAGCAAGGAATGAGCAGTTCTTC.

The V call is TRBV6-5, the J call TRBJ2-7; D remains unclear. CDR3 size: 15 residues. Looked up from germline, CDR1 is MNHEY and CDR2 is SVGAGI. V was clipped by 2 bases and J by 2 bases, with 13 bases between them. CDR3 loop: CASSYGSSLTYEQYF. As DNA, the CDR3 is TGTGCCAGCAGTTACGGTAGCTCCCTTACCTACGAGCAGTACTTC.

V is TRBV6-5 and J is TRBJ2-7; 9 nucleotides match TRBD1. In germline, CDR1 is MNHEY, CDR2 SVGAGI. Trimming at V came to 6 bases and at J to 2 bases, leaving 8 bases not matched to a gene. CDR3 length: 15 residues. The CDR3 protein is CASSSGQGNTYEQYF. The CDR3 DNA follows: TGTGCCAGCAGCTCGGGACAGGGTAACACCTACGAGCAGTACTTC.

The CDR3 nucleotides read TGTGCCAGCAGCTTAAGGTCAGGGGGAAGGGACGAGCAGTACTTC. Translated: CASSLRSGGRDEQYF. The chain has TRBV7-9 and TRBJ2-7; 7 positions agree with TRBD1. V lost 2 bases to trimming and J lost 5 bases; unmatched junction nucleotides: 9. Germline lookup yields CDR1 SEHNR and CDR2 FQNEAQ (reference sequence). There are 15 residues in the CDR3.

The gene calls are TRBV2 and TRBJ1-1, with D possibly being TRBD1 (5 bases). V lost 8 bases and J 3 bases, leaving 13 bases between the germline ends. The CDR3 is 13 residues long. Germline V gene lookup returns CDR1 SNHLY and CDR2 FYNNEI. The chain's CDR3 is CASGGYEDTEAFF. The DNA for the CDR3 is TGTGCCAGCGGGGGGTATGAGGACACTGAAGCTTTCTTT.

As DNA, the CDR3 is TGTGCCAGCAGCCCTACCCCGGGACTAGCGGGGTTTAGCTCCTACAATGAGCAGTTCTTC. The encoded protein is CASSPTPGLAGFSSYNEQFF. The chain couples TRBV13 to TRBJ2-1; 13 bases are shared with TRBD2. The V segment lost 5 bases and the J segment 0 bases; nucleotides outside the gene matches: 13. The CDR3 has 20 amino acids. The germline gives CDR1 PRHDT, CDR2 FYEKMQ (reference sequence).

The chain carries TRBV11-2 and TRBJ2-7, with 7 bases identical to TRBD1. The germline CDR1 and CDR2 sequences are SGHAT and FQNNGV. After removal of 4 bases from V and 2 bases from J, the junction contained 5 bases not matched to a gene. The CDR3 spans 14 residues. The CDR3 loop is CASSSRQGPYEQYF. The CDR3 DNA follows: TGTGCCAGCAGCTCCAGACAGGGACCCTACGAGCAGTACTTC.

The chain has TRBV19 and TRBJ1-5; 11 nucleotides agree with TRBD1. The CDR3 contains 18 residues. V lost 4 bases, J lost 6 bases, and 14 bases stayed unmatched. Germline lookup yields CDR1 LNHDA and CDR2 SQIVND (reference sequence). This CDR3 is CASSTSPGTGGRSQPQHF. CDR3 nucleotide sequence: TGTGCCAGTAGTACGAGTCCCGGGACAGGGGGTAGGAGTCAGCCCCAGCATTTT.